This TCR beta chain came from a study of patients and donors after allogeneic stem cell transplantation (dated by TCRdb to the early 2020s). A remark on this clonotype: No cognate antigen has been identified for it. No clone much larger than this one lies a single base away; base qualities are absent.

The junction shows trimming of 0 bases on V and 9 bases on J, and the gene matches do not reach 5 bases of it. The CDR3 covers 14 residues, taking in both the cysteine and the phenylalanine. Of the read, only the CDR3 DNA is kept; its 42 bases are in frame from base 1. The germline V gene (reference sequence) yields SGHAT for CDR1 and FQDESV for CDR2. The library was generated by RT-PCR. Sequencing used a NextSeq 550. TCRdb reworked the public reads: Q25 trimming with fastp, MiXCR clone assembly, productive beta chains retained. Identical CDR3 proteins give one entry, which carries the most common genes and DNA. This sample has approximately 150,000 distinct CDR3 sequences in its table, and over 30% of those were observed once. The ten largest clonotypes hold 40% to 55% of the sample.

Here the chain combines TRBV11-1 and TRBJ1-2, and 9 junctional nucleotides match TRBD1. The specimen sequenced was blood, either unsorted or a sorted T cell fraction (not recorded which). The TCR sequence derives from a human donor who was either an allogeneic HSCT recipient or a stem cell or donor lymphocyte infusion donor (not recorded which). It is not recorded whose cells these are; they may come from a transplant donor. CDR3 reads: CASSLAGTGSSYTF. In nucleotides, the sequence is TGTGCCAGCAGCTTAGCTGGGACAGGGTCGAGCTACACCTTC.